This T cell receptor (beta chain) was captured in a study of T cell repertoires in cytomegalovirus infection. Background on the study: Well-studied HLA-B-restricted CMV epitopes were used in the study alongside recently identified HLA-C-restricted ones. Public TCR beta signature analysis indicated the presence of both CMV infection and matching HLA type. Study-wide results and limits: Cumulative public TCR beta family frequency identified CMV carriers with the relevant HLA. Dominating the ex vivo response were TCR beta clonotypes that were CMV-specific and HLA-C-restricted.

Notes on this clonotype: Its antigen is as yet unknown.

TCRdb fed the reads into MiXCR, producing one record per CDR3 protein. The sample has around 71,000 distinct CDR3 sequences, 20% seen once; the top ten hold 55% to 75%. The V gene's germline CDR1 is SGHAT and CDR2 FQNNGV. There are 15 residues in the CDR3. Trimming shortened V by 1 base and J by 2 bases, and 10 bases separated the two germline ends. The sequences come from CD8+ T cells from cultured PBMCs, collected from culture after CMV antigen stimulation. The chain recombines TRBV11-2 with TRBJ2-3; a possible D gene is TRBD1 (5 bases). The sequence came from a human donor in good health (CMV status not recorded). Some clones in this sample may be carry-over from other donors' samples. The CDR3 sequence: CASSLGGGYTDTQYF. DNA of the CDR3: TGTGCCAGCAGCTTAGGGGGCGGATACACAGATACGCAGTATTTT.